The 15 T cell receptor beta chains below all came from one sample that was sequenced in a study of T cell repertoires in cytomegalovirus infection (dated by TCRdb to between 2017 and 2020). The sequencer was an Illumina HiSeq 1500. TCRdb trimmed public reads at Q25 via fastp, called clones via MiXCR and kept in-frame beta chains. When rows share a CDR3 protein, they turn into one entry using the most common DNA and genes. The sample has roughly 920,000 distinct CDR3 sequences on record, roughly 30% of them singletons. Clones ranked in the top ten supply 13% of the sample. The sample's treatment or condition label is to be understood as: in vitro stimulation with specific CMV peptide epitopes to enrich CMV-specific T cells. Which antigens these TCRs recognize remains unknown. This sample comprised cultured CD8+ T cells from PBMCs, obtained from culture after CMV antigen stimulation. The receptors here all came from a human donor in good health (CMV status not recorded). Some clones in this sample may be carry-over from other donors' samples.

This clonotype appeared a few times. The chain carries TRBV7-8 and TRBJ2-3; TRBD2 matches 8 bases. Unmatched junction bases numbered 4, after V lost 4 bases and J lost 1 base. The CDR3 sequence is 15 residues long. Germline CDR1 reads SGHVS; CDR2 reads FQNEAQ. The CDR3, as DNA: TGTGCCAGCAGCTACGTGGGACTAGGCACAGATACGCAGTATTTT. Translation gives CASSYVGLGTDTQYF.

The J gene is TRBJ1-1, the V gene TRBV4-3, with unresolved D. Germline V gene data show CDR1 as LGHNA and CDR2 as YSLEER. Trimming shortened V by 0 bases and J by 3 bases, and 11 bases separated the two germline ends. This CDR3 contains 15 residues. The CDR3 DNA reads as TGCGCCAGCAGCCAAGATAGTAGGAGCCACACTGAAGCTTTCTTT. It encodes CASSQDSRSHTEAFF.

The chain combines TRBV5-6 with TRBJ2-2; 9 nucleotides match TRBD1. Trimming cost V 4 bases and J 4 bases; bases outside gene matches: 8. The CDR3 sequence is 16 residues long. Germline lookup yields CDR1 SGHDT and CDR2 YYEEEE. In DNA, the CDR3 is TGTGCCAGCAGCACGGGGACAGGGACGATCACCGGGGAGCTGTTTTTT. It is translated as CASSTGTGTITGELFF.

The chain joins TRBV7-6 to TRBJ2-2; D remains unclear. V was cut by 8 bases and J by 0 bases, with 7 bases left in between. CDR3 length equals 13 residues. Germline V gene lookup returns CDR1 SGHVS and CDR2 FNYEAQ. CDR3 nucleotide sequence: TGTGCCAGCCATTCGGCGAACACCGGGGAGCTGTTTTTT. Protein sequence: CASHSANTGELFF.

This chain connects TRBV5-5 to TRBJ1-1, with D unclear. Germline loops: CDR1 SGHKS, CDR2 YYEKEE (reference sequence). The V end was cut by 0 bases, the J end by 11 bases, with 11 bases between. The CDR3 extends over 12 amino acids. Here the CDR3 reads CASSLGLDRAFF. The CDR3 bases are TGTGCCAGCAGCTTGGGATTGGATAGGGCTTTCTTT.

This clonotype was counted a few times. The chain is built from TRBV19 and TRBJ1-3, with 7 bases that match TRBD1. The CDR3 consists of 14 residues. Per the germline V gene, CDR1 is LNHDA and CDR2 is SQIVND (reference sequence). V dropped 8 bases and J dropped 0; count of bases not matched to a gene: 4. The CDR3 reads CASGAGGSGNTIYF. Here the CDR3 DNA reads TGTGCCAGTGGGGCAGGGGGCTCTGGAAACACCATATATTTT.

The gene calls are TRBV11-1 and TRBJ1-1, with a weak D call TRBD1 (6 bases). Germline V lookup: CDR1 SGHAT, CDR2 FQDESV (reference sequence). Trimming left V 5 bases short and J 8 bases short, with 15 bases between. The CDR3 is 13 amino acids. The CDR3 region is CASSPPRTAEAFF. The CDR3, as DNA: TGTGCCAGCAGCCCCCCTCGGACAGCAGAAGCTTTCTTT.

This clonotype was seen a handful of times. The DNA for the CDR3 is TGTGCCAGCAGCTTGGGCAGGGTTAATTCACCCCTCCACTTT. Residues: CASSLGRVNSPLHF. The rearrangement uses TRBV5-6 and TRBJ1-6, with a tentative D call TRBD1 (5 bases). The CDR3 runs 14 residues. V was cut by 0 bases and J by 6 bases, with 7 bases left in between. The germline V gene encodes CDR1 SGHDT and CDR2 YYEEEE.

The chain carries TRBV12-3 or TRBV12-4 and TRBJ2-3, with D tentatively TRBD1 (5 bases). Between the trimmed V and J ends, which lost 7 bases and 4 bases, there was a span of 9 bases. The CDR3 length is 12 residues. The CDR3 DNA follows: TGTGCCAGCACCTGGGGCTCAGATACGCAGTATTTT. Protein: CASTWGSDTQYF.

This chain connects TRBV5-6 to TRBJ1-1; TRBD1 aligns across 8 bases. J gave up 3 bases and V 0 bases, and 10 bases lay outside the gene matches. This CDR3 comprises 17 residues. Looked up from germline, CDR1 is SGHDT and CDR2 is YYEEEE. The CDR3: CASSLGTGSPFYTEAFF. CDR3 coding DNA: TGTGCCAGCAGCTTGGGGACAGGGAGTCCATTTTACACTGAAGCTTTCTTT.

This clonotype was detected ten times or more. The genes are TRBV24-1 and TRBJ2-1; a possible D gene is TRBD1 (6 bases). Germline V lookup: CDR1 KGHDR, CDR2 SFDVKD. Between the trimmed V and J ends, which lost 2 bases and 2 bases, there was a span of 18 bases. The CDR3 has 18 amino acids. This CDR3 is CATSDSRDTATPYNEQFF. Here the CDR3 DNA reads TGTGCCACCAGTGATTCCCGGGACACCGCAACACCCTACAATGAGCAGTTCTTC.

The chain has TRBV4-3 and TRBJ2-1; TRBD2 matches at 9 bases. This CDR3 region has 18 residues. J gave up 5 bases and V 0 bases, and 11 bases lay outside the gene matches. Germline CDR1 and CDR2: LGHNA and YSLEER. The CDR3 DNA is TGCGCCAGCAGCCAAGATCGAGGCTGGCTAGCGGGGAACAATGAGCAGTTCTTC. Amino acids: CASSQDRGWLAGNNEQFF.

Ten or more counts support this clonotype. As DNA, the CDR3 is TGTGCCAGCAGCTTGCCCTCAAAAGTCAGGACTGACTATGGCTACACCTTC. It specifies CASSLPSKVRTDYGYTF. The chain has TRBV7-9 and TRBJ1-2; D is unclear. Germline-derived CDR1 and CDR2 are SEHNR and FQNEAQ (reference sequence). The CDR3 is 17 residues long. The V gene lost 3 bases and the J gene lost 3 bases, with 20 bases spanning the gap.

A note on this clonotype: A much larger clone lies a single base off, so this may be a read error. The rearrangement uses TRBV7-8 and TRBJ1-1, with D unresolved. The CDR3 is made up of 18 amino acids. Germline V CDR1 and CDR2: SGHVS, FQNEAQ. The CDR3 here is CSSSLDPPGLLVNTEAFF. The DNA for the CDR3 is TGTTCCAGCAGCTTAGACCCACCCGGCCTCTTGGTGAACACTGAAGCTTTCTTT.

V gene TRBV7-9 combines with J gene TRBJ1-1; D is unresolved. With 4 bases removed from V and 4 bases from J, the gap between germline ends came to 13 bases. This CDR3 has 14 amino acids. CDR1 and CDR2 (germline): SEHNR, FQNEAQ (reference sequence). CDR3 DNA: TGTGCCAGCAGCTACCGGTTGGGGTTCACTGAAGCTTTCTTT. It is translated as CASSYRLGFTEAFF.